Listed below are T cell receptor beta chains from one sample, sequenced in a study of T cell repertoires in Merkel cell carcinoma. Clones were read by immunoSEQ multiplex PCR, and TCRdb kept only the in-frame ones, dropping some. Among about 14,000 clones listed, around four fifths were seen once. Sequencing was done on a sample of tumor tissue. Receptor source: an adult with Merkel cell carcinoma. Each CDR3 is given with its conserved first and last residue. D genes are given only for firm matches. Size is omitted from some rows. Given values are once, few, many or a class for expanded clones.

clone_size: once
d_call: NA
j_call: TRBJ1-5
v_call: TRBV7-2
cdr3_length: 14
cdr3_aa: CASSFPGAGQPQHF
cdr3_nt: TGTGCCAGCAGCTTTCCAGGGGCGGGGCAGCCCCAGCATTTT

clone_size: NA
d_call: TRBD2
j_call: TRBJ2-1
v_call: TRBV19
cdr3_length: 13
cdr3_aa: CASGLAGGYEQFF
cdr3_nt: TGTGCCAGCGGACTAGCGGGAGGCTATGAGCAGTTCTTC

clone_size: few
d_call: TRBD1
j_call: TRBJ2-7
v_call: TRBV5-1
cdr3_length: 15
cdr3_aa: CASSLGDSVSTEQYF
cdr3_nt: TGCGCCAGCAGCTTGGGGGACAGTGTCTCGACCGAGCAGTACTTC

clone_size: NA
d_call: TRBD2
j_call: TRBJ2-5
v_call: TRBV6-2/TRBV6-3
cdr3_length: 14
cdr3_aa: CASSYPGLAGTQYF
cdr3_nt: TGTGCCAGCAGTTACCCGGGACTAGCGGGGACCCAGTACTTC

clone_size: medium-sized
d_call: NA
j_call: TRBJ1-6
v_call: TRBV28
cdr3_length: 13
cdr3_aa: CVANGGNNSPLHF
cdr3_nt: TGTGTCGCAAATGGAGGGAATAATTCACCCCTCCACTTT

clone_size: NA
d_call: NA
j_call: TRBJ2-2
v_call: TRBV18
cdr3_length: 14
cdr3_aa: CASSPAERTGELFF
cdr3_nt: TGTGCCAGCTCACCAGCGGAGCGCACCGGGGAGCTGTTTTTT

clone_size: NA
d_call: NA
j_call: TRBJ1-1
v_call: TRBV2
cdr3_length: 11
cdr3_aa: CASTRTLEAFF
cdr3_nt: TGTGCCAGCACAAGGACCCTCGAAGCTTTCTTT

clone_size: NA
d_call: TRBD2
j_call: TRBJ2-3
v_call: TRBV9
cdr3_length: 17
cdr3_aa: CASSFAVAGGGTDTQYF
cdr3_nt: TGTGCCAGCAGCTTCGCTGTAGCGGGGGGGGGCACAGATACGCAGTATTTT

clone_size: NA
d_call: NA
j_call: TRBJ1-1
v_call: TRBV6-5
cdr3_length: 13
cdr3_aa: CASSIRGNTEAFF
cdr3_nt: TGTGCCAGCAGTATACGGGGGAACACTGAAGCTTTCTTT

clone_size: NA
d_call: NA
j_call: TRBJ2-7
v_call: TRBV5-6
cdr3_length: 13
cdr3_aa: CASSRDNSYEQYF
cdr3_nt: TGTGCCAGCAGCCGGGACAACTCCTACGAGCAGTACTTC

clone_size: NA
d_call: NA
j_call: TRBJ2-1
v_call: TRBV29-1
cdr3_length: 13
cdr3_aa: CSVSGTRYNEQFF
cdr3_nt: TGCAGCGTTTCCGGGACCCGCTACAATGAGCAGTTCTTC

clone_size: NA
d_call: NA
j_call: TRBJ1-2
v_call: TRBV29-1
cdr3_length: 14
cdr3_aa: CSVEDGDTGYGYTF
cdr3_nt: TGCAGCGTTGAAGATGGGGACACGGGCTATGGCTACACCTTC

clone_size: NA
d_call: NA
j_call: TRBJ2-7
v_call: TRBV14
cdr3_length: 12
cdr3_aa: CASSRRGYEQYF
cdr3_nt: TGTGCCAGCAGCCGGAGGGGCTACGAGCAGTACTTC

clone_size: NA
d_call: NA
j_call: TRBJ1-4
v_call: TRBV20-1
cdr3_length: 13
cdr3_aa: CSASNPTNEKLFF
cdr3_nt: TGCAGTGCTAGTAATCCAACTAATGAAAAACTGTTTTTT

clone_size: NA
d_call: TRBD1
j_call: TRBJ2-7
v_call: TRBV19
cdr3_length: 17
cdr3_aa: CASSLYPKTGHAYEQYF
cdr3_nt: TGTGCCAGTAGTCTCTATCCGAAGACAGGGCACGCCTACGAGCAGTACTTC

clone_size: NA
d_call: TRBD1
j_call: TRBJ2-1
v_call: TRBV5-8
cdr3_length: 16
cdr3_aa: CASSLELGRGPNEQFF
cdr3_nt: TGTGCCAGCAGCTTGGAGTTGGGCAGGGGGCCCAATGAGCAGTTCTTC

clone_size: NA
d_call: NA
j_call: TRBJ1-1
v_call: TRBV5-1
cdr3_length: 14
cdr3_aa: CASSLSWGGTEAFF
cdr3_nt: TGCGCCAGCAGCTTGAGTTGGGGGGGCACTGAAGCTTTCTTT

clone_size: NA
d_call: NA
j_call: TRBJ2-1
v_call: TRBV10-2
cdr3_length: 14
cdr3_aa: CASSESNRANEQFF
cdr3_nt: TGCGCCAGCAGTGAGTCGAACAGGGCCAATGAGCAGTTCTTC

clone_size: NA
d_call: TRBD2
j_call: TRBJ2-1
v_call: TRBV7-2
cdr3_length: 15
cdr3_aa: CASSTSGRSDNEQFF
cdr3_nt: TGTGCCAGCAGCACTAGCGGGAGGTCCGACAATGAGCAGTTCTTC

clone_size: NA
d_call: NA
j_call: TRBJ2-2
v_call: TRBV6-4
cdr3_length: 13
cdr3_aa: CASSQSETGELFF
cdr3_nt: TGTGCCAGCAGTCAATCGGAGACCGGGGAGCTGTTTTTT

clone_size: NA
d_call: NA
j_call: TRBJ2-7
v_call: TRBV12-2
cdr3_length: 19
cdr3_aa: CASRLGGGLAGGLTYEQYF
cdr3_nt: TGTGCAAGTCGCTTAGGAGGGGGACTAGCGGGAGGACTAACCTACGAGCAGTACTTC

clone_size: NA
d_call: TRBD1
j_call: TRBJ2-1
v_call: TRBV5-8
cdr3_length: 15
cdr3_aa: CASSAGTGTYNEQFF
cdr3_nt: TGTGCCAGCAGCGCCGGGACAGGGACCTACAATGAGCAGTTCTTC

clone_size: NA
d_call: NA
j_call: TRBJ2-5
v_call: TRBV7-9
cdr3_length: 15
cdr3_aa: CASSLEGRRRETQYF
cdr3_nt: TGTGCCAGCAGCTTAGAGGGTCGCCGGCGAGAGACCCAGTACTTC

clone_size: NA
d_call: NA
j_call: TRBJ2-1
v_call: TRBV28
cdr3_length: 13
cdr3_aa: CASSLGRDIEQFF
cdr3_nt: TGTGCCAGCAGTTTGGGCAGGGACATTGAGCAGTTCTTC

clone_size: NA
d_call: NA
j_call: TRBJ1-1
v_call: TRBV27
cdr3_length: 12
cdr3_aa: CASGPRRTEAFF
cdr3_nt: TGTGCCAGTGGACCAAGGCGGACTGAAGCTTTCTTT

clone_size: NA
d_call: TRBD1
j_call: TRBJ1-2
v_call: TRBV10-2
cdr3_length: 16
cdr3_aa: CASSERQGVINYGYTF
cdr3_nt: TGCGCCAGCAGTGAGAGGCAGGGGGTAATTAACTATGGCTACACCTTC

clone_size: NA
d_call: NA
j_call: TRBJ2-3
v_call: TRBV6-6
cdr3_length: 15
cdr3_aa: CASSFGLSGADTQYF
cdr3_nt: TGTGCCAGCAGTTTTGGACTGTCGGGCGCAGATACGCAGTATTTT

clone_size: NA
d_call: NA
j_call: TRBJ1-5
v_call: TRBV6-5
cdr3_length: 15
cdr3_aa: CASSYSIASNQPQHF
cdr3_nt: TGTGCCAGCAGTTACTCTATAGCTAGCAATCAGCCCCAGCATTTT

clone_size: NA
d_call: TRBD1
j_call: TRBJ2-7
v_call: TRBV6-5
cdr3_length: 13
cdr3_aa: CASTGTGLHEQYF
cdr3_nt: TGTGCCAGCACGGGGACAGGGCTCCACGAGCAGTACTTC

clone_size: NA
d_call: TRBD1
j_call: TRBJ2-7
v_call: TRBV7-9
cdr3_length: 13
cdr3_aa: CASSFTGVGEQYF
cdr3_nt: TGTGCCAGCAGCTTTACAGGGGTGGGCGAGCAGTACTTC

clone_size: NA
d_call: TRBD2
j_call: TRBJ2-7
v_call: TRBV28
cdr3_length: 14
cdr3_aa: CASSSGGAGYEQYF
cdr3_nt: TGTGCCAGCAGTTCGGGGGGGGCGGGCTACGAGCAGTACTTC

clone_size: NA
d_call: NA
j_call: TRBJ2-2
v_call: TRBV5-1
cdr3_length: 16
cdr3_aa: CASSSSLGSSNGELFF
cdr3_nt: TGCGCCAGCAGCTCTTCTCTCGGGAGTTCGAACGGGGAGCTGTTTTTT

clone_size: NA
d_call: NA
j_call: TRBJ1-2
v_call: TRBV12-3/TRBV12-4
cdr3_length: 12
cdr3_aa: CASSWGLDGYTF
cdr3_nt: TGTGCCAGCAGTTGGGGCCTTGATGGCTACACCTTC

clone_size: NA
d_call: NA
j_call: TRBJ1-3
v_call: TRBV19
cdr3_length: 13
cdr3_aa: CASSRGDGNTIYF
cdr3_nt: TGTGCCAGTAGTCGGGGAGACGGAAACACCATATATTTT